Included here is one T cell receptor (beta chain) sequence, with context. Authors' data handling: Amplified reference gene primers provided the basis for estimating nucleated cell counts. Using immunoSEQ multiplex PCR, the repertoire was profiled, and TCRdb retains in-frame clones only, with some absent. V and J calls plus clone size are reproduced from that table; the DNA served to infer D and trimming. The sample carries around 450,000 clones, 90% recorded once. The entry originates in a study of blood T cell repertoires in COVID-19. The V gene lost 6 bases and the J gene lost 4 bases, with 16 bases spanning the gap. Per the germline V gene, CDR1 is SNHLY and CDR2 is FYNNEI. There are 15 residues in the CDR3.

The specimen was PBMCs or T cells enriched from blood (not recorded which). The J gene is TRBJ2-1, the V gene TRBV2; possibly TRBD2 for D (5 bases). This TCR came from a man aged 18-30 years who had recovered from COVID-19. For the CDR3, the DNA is TGTGCCAGCAGGGATCGGGGTTTAGCTTACAATGAGCAGTTCTTC. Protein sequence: CASRDRGLAYNEQFF.